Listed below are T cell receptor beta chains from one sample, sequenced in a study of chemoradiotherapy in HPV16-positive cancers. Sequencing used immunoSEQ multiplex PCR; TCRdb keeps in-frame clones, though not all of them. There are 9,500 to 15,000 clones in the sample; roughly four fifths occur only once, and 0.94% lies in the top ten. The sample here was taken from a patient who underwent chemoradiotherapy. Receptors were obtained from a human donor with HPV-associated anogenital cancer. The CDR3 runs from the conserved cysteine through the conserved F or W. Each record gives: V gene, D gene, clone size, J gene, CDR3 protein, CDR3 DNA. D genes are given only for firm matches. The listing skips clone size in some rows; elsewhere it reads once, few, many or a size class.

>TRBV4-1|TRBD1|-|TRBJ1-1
CASSLDRGNTEAFF
TGCGCCAGCAGCCTCGACAGGGGGAACACTGAAGCTTTCTTT
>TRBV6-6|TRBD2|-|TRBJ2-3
CASSLSGLTDTQYF
TGTGCCAGCAGTCTTAGCGGGCTCACAGATACGCAGTATTTT
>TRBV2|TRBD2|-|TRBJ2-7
CASRGGTSGVHEQYF
TGTGCCAGCAGGGGGGGGACTAGCGGGGTCCACGAGCAGTACTTC
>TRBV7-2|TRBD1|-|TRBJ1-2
CASSSGTGVNYGYTF
TGTGCCAGCAGCTCTGGGACAGGGGTGAACTATGGCTACACCTTC
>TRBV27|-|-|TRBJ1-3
CASSLGGGSGNTIYF
TGTGCCAGCAGTTTAGGGGGGGGCTCTGGAAACACCATATATTTT
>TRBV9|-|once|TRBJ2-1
CASSVATGPYNEQFF
TGTGCCAGCAGCGTAGCTACAGGGCCTTACAATGAGCAGTTCTTC
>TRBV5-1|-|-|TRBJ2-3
CASTLGGGTPSTDTQYF
TGCGCCAGCACCCTGGGAGGGGGAACACCTAGCACAGATACGCAGTATTTT
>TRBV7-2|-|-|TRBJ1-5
CASSWDLDQPQHF
TGTGCCAGCAGCTGGGACCTAGATCAGCCCCAGCATTTT
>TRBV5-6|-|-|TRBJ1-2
CASSLFRGYGYTF
TGTGCCAGCAGCTTATTTAGGGGTTATGGCTACACCTTC
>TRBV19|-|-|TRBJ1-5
CASSISRNQPQHF
TGTGCCAGTAGTATAAGTCGCAATCAGCCCCAGCATTTT
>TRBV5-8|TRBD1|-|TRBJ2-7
CASSSGTGGNEQYF
TGTGCCAGCAGCTCTGGGACAGGGGGGAACGAGCAGTACTTC
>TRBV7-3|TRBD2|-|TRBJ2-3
CASSPGLAGVDTQYF
TGTGCCAGCAGCCCGGGACTAGCGGGAGTTGATACGCAGTATTTT
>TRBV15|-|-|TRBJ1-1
CATSRERRTEAFF
TGTGCCACCAGCAGAGAACGTAGGACTGAAGCTTTCTTT
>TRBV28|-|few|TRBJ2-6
CASSFVSSGANVLTF
TGTGCCAGCAGTTTCGTTAGCTCTGGGGCCAACGTCCTGACTTTC
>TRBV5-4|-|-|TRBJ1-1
CASSRQGLNTEAFF
TGTGCCAGCAGCCGCCAGGGGTTGAACACTGAAGCTTTCTTT
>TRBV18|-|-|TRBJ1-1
CASSQELNTEAFF
TGTGCCAGCTCACAGGAGCTGAACACTGAAGCTTTCTTT
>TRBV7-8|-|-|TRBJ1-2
CASSPGPLSPYGYTF
TGTGCCAGCAGCCCCGGCCCCCTAAGCCCATATGGCTACACCTTC
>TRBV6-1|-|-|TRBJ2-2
CASSEGSRTGELFF
TGTGCCAGCAGTGAAGGGTCCAGGACCGGGGAGCTGTTTTTT
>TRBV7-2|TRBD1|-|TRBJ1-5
CASSLAGGQGGWQPQHF
TGTGCCAGCAGCTTAGCAGGTGGACAGGGCGGGTGGCAGCCCCAGCATTTT
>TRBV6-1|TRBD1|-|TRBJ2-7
CASSEVHGLGTGAYEQYF
TGTGCCAGCAGTGAAGTACATGGTCTGGGGACAGGGGCCTACGAGCAGTACTTC
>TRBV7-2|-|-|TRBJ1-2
CASSILGGLGGYTF
TGTGCCAGCAGCATCCTCGGGGGTCTAGGAGGCTACACCTTC
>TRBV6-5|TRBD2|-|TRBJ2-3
CASGLRGGTDTQYF
TGTGCCAGCGGTTTGCGGGGGGGCACAGATACGCAGTATTTT
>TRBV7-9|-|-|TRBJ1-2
CASSPRESDGYTF
TGTGCCAGCAGCCCCCGGGAGTCGGATGGCTACACCTTC
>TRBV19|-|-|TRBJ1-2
CATSPGSAVYGYTF
TGTGCCACCTCCCCCGGGAGCGCCGTTTATGGCTACACCTTC
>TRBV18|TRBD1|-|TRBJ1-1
CASSPDRGVMNTEAFF
TGTGCCAGCTCACCAGACAGGGGGGTGATGAACACTGAAGCTTTCTTT
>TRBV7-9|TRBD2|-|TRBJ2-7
CASCLNGLAGVIEQYF
TGTGCCAGCTGCTTAAACGGTCTAGCGGGAGTTATAGAGCAGTACTTC
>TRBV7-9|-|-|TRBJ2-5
CASSLSVGETQYF
TGTGCCAGCAGCTTATCTGTGGGAGAGACCCAGTACTTC
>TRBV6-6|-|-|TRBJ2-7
CASSYSGTSYEQYF
TGTGCCAGCAGTTACAGTGGGACTTCCTACGAGCAGTACTTC
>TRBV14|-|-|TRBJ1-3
CASSQTRSLWVPGNTIYF
TGTGCCAGCAGCCAAACAAGGTCCCTGTGGGTCCCTGGAAACACCATATATTTT
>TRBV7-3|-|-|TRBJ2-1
CASSSLGRNEQFF
TGTGCCAGCAGCTCTCTGGGGCGAAATGAGCAGTTCTTC
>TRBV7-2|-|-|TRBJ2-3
CASSLISPPSPDTQYF
TGTGCCAGCAGCTTAATAAGCCCCCCGTCCCCAGATACGCAGTATTTT
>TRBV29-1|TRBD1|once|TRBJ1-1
CSVEEPKTGANTEAFF
TGCAGCGTTGAAGAACCTAAGACAGGGGCGAACACTGAAGCTTTCTTT
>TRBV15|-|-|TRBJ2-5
CATSRGGGRPQETQYF
TGTGCCACCAGCAGAGGTGGAGGACGGCCCCAAGAGACCCAGTACTTC
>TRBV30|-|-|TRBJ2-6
CAWSPSQGSSGANVLTF
TGTGCCTGGAGTCCATCTCAGGGTTCCTCTGGGGCCAACGTCCTGACTTTC
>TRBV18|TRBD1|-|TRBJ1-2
CASSEDRAFFYGYTF
TGTGCCAGCTCAGAAGACAGGGCCTTCTTCTATGGCTACACCTTC
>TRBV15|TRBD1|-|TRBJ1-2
CATSREGTGHGYTF
TGTGCCACCAGCAGAGAAGGGACAGGTCATGGCTACACCTTC
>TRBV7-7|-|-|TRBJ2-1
CASSPGRNNNEQFF
TGTGCTAGCAGCCCCGGCAGAAATAACAATGAGCAGTTCTTC
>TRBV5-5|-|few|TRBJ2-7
CASSFAGDSYEQYF
TGTGCCAGCAGCTTTGCAGGGGACTCCTACGAGCAGTACTTC
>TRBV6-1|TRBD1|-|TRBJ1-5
CASRADRAGNQPQHF
TGTGCCAGCAGAGCGGACAGGGCTGGCAATCAGCCCCAGCATTTT
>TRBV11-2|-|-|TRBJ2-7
CASSPGSSRGKGEQYF
TGTGCCAGCAGCCCTGGTAGTTCGCGTGGGAAAGGGGAGCAGTACTTC
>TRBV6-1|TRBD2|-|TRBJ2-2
CASSELAGVPSGELFF
TGTGCCAGCAGTGAACTCGCGGGGGTTCCCTCCGGGGAGCTGTTTTTT
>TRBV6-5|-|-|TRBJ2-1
CASTGSGVNEQFF
TGTGCCAGCACCGGCTCAGGGGTGAATGAGCAGTTCTTC
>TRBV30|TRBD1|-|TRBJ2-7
CAWRWGTAIYEQYF
TGTGCCTGGAGATGGGGGACAGCAATCTACGAGCAGTACTTC
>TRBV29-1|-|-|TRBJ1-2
CNARGPDGYTF
TGCAACGCCCGGGGTCCCGATGGCTACACCTTC
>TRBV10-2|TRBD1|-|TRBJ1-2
CASSDSGTGDGYTF
TGCGCCAGCAGTGATTCCGGGACAGGGGATGGCTACACCTTC
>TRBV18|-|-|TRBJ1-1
CASSPLGPLGTEAFF
TGTGCCAGCTCACCACTTGGACCCTTGGGGACTGAAGCTTTCTTT
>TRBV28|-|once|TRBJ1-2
CASSSGGLGGYTF
TGTGCCAGCAGTTCGGGGGGGCTGGGGGGCTACACCTTC
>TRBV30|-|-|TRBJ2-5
CAWSVLGQQETQYF
TGTGCCTGGAGTGTACTAGGGCAGCAAGAGACCCAGTACTTC
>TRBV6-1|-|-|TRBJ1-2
CASSVGGDANYGYTF
TGTGCCAGCAGTGTGGGAGGAGACGCTAACTATGGCTACACCTTC